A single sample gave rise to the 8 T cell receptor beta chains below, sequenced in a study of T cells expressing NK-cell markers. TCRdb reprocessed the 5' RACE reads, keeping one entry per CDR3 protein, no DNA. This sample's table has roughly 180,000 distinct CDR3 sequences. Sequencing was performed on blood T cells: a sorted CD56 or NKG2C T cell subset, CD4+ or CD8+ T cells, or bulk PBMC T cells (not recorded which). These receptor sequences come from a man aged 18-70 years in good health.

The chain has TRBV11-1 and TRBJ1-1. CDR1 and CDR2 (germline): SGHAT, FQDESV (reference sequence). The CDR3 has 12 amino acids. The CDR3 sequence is CASSEWNSEAFF.

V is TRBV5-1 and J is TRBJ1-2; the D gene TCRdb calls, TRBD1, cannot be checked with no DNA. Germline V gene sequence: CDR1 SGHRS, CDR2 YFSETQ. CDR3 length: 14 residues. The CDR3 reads CASSLALGLNGYTF.

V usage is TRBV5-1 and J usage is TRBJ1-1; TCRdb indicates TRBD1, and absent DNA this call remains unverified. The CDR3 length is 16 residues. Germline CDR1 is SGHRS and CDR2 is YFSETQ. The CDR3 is CASSLGQQEMNTEAFF.

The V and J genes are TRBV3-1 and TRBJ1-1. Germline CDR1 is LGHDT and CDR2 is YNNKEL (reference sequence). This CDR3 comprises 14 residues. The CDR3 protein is CASSPAGGNTEAFF.

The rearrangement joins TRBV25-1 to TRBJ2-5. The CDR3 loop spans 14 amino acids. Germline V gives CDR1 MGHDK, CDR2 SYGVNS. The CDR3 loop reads CASSESDSAETQYF.

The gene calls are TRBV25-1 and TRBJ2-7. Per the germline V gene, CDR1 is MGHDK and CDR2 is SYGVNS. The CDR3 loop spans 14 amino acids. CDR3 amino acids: CASSGIGEVNEQYF.

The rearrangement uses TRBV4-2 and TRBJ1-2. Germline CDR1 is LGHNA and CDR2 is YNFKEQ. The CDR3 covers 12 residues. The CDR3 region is CASSQDSYGYTF.

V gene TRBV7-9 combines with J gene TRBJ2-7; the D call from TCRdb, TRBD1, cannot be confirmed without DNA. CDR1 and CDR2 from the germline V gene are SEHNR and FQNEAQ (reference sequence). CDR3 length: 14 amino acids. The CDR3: CASSWTGGRGEQYF.